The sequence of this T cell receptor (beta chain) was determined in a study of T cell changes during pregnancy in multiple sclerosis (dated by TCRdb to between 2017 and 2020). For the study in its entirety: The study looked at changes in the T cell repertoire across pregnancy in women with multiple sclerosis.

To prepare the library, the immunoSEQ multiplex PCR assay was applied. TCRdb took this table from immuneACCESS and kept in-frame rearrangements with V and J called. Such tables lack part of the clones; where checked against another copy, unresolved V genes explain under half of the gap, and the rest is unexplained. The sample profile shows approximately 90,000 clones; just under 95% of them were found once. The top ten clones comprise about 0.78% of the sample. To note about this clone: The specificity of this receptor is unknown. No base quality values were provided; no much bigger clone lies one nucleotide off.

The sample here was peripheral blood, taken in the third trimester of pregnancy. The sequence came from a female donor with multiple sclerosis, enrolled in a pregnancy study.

The encoded CDR3 is CASSGGIGNEQFF. The nucleotides read TGTGCCAGCAGTGGCGGGATCGGGAATGAGCAGTTCTTC. The rearrangement combines TRBV6-1 with TRBJ2-1, with TRBD2 tentatively as D gene (6 bases match). Looking up the germline V gene yields CDR1 MNHNS and CDR2 SASEGT. At the junction V is shortened by 4 bases and J by 7 bases, with 11 bases in between. Its CDR3 holds 13 amino acids, cysteine through phenylalanine. Of the read, only the CDR3 DNA is kept; its 39 bases are in frame from base 1.